This TCR beta chain was captured by sequencing in a study of blood T cell repertoires in COVID-19 (TCRdb year 2020). For the wider study: Samples from collaborators originated in the United States, Italy and Spain and spanned both the acute and convalescent phases of COVID-19. Where HLA class I and class II types were available, the types were taken from metadata supplied by the sample provider, not from assay-based typing. Sample metadata almost always included a de-identified subject ID, COVID-19 status, age in years and sex. The samples were drawn from the first 160 participants of the ongoing ImmuneRACE study and from some 1,300 subjects provided by 6 global collaborators. Deeply sampled blood TCRbeta repertoires from subjects exposed to, actively infected with, or recovered from COVID-19 were included in the dataset. A freely available public database, intended as a resource for researchers studying the immune response to SARS-CoV-2, is where the repertoires were released. The prospective study material was composed of cDNA or gDNA derived from T cells, B-cell-depleted T cells, or PBMCs. Study-level results and caveats: The quantity of clinical and demographic metadata differed by source and by participant and was supplied without curation.

TCRbeta CDR3 regions were amplified from genomic DNA by means of the immunoSEQ Assay, a bias-controlled multiplex PCR. The study's processing was this. The number of nucleated cells in each sample was estimated from the amplification of reference gene primers within the assay. Sequence reads were collapsed and filtered to measure the absolute abundance of every unique TCRbeta CDR3 rearrangement. For each sample, productive Simpson clonality was calculated as the square root of Simpson's diversity index over productive rearrangements. TCRdb retrieved this table from immuneACCESS and kept in-frame rearrangements only. Not all clones are present; in checked studies, unresolved V genes account for under half, and no reason is known for the remainder. The DNA gave D and trimming, while V, J and clone size come from that table. The sample profile shows 310,000 or so clones; about 85% of them were found once. The ten largest clones take up approximately 5.2% of the sample.

As concerns this clone: No antigen is known for it. The input lacks base qualities; no much larger clone sits a single base away.

Participants in the prospective study were enrolled through a virtual design, were aged about 18 to 100 years, and lived in some 24 United States geographic areas. Cohort assignment in the prospective study relied on participant-reported clinical history from a screening survey and a study questionnaire. Recovered participants in ImmuneRACE Cohort 3 were defined by two consecutive negative NP/OP PCR tests, clearance by a healthcare professional, or resolution of symptoms. In the prospective study, whole blood, serum and a nasopharyngeal or oropharyngeal swab were collected from each participant by mobile phlebotomists. Over an approximately 2-month period, participants in the prospective study had the option of providing additional blood draws and questionnaires. Before DNA extraction, prospective study blood samples were shipped either frozen or at room temperature. The germline V and J ends show losses of 3 bases and 0 bases respectively, and no gene match explains 7 bases of the junction. The CDR3 numbers 17 residues from cysteine through phenylalanine. Only the CDR3 region is kept as DNA, spanning 51 bases read in frame from base 1. CDR1 and CDR2 are read off the germline V gene as MGHRA and YSYEKL.

The receptor was derived from a woman aged 25-40 years who had recovered from COVID-19. The sequence links TRBV4-1 to TRBJ1-1, with TRBD1 matching 10 junction bases. Input material: PBMCs or T cells enriched from blood (not recorded which). For the CDR3, the sequence is CASSQYTGTGVNTEAFF. The nucleotide sequence reads as follows: TGCGCCAGCAGCCAGTATACCGGGACAGGGGTGAACACTGAAGCTTTCTTT.